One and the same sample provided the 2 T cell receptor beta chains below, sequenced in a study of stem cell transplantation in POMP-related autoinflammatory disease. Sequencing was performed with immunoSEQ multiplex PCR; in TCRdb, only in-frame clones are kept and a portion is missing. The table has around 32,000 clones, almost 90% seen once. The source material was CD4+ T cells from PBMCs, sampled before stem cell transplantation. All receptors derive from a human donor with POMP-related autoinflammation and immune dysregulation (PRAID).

This CDR3 is CSVAKAVTQYF. The CDR3 nucleotides read TGCAGCGTTGCTAAGGCTGTTACGCAGTATTTT. This chain uses TRBV29-1 with TRBJ2-3; D is undetermined. The CDR3 is made up of 11 amino acids. Germline assignment: CDR1 SQVTM and CDR2 ANQGSEA. V dropped 4 bases and J dropped 8 bases, with 10 bases sitting between them.

The CDR3 DNA reads TGTGCCAGCAGCTTAGCGAAAGATACGCAGTATTTT. Translating gives CASSLAKDTQYF. V is TRBV7-6 and J is TRBJ2-3; unclear D gene. Trimming removed 0 bases at V and 5 bases at J, with 3 bases between. The CDR3 covers 12 residues. The germline V gene has CDR1 SGHVS and CDR2 FNYEAQ.